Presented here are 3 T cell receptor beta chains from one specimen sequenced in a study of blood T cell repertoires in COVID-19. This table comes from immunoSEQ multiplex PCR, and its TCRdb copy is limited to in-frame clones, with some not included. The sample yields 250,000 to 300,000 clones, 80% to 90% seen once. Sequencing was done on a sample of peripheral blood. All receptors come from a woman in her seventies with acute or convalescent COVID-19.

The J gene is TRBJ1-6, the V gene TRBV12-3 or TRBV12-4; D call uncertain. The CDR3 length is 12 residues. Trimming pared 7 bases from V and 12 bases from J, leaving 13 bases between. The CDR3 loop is CASTRPREPLHF. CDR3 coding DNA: TGTGCCAGCACCCGGCCCCGGGAACCCCTCCACTTT.

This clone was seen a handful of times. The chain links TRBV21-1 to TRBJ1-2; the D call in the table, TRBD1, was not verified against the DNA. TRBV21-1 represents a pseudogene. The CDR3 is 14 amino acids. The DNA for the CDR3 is TGTGCCAGCAGCAAAGGAAGAACAGACTATGGCTACACCTTC. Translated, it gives CASSKGRTDYGYTF.

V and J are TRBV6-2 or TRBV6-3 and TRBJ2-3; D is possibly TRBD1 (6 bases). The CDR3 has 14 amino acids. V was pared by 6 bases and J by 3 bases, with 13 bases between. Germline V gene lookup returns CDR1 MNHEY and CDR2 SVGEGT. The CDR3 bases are TGTGCCAGCAGCGAAGGGGGTTTGACAGATACGCAGTATTTT. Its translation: CASSEGGLTDTQYF.